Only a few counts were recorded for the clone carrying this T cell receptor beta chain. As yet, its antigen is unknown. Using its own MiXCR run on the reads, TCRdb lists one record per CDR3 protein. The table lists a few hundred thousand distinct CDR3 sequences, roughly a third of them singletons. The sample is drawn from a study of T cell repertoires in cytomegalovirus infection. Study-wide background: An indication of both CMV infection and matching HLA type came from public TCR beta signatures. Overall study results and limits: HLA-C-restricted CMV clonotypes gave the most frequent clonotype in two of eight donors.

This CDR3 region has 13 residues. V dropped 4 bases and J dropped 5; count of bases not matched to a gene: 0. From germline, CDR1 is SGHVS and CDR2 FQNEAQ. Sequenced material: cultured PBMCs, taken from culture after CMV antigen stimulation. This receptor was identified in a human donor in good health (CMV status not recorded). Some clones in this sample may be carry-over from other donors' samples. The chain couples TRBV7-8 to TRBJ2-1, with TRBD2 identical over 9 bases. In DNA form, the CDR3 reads TGTGCCAGCAGCTGGACTAGCGACAATGAGCAGTTCTTC. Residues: CASSWTSDNEQFF.